Each of the 27 T cell receptor beta chains below was sequenced from the same sample in a study of blood T cell repertoires in COVID-19. The assay was immunoSEQ multiplex PCR, and TCRdb's table has in-frame clones only and misses some. The sample contains fewer than 350,000 clones, about nine tenths of which appear only once. The sequencing input was PBMCs or T cells enriched from blood (not recorded which). All receptors derive from a middle-aged woman who had recovered from COVID-19.

This sequence joins TRBV28 and TRBJ1-1; the D is unclear. CDR3 size: 14 residues. Germline CDR1 is MDHEN and CDR2 is SYDVKM. V lost 4 bases and J lost 0, with 9 bases in between. The CDR3 sequence is CASSSTGLNTEAFF. In DNA, the CDR3 is TGTGCCAGCAGTTCTACGGGGTTGAACACTGAAGCTTTCTTT. The whole variable domain, remainder taken from reference TRBV28 and TRBJ1-1, is DVKVTQSSRYLVKRTGEKVFLECVQDMDHENMFWYRQDPGLGLRLIYFSYDVKMKEKGDIPEGYSVSREKKERFSLILESASTNQTSMYLCASSSTGLNTEAFFGQGTRLTVV.

This chain connects TRBV7-2 to TRBJ1-1; 8 positions agree with TRBD1. Germline loops: CDR1 SGHTA, CDR2 FQGNSA. Trimming at V came to 6 bases and at J to 4 bases, leaving 7 bases not matched to a gene. The CDR3 is made up of 14 amino acids. CDR3 nucleotides: TGTGCCAGCAGGCGAGTACAGGGGGGCACTGAAGCTTTCTTT. Amino acid sequence: CASRRVQGGTEAFF.

The chain links TRBV5-1 to TRBJ1-2; D uncertain. The ends were cut back, 2 bases at V and 6 bases at J, with 17 bases in the middle. The germline CDR1 and CDR2 sequences are SGHRS and YFSETQ. This CDR3 contains 15 residues. The DNA for the CDR3 is TGCGCCAGCAGCTTCCCAGAGGGAGACTGGGATGGCTACACCTTC. It codes for CASSFPEGDWDGYTF.

This clone appeared a few times. This chain links TRBV11-3 with TRBJ1-1; the D is unclear. The CDR3 is 12 residues long. From germline, CDR1 is SGHNT and CDR2 YENEEA. V was cut by 8 bases and J by 1 base, with 8 bases left in between. CDR3 coding DNA: TGTGCCAGCGGTCCGCGGAACACTGAAGCTTTCTTT. It yields the protein CASGPRNTEAFF. The full variable domain, rest sourced from reference TRBV11-3 and TRBJ1-1, is EAGVVQSPRYKIIEKKQPVAFWCNPISGHNTLYWYLQNLGQGPELLIRYENEEAVDDSQLPKDRFSAERLKGVDSTLKIQPAELGDSAVYLCASGPRNTEAFFGQGTRLTVV.

V usage is TRBV6-6 and J usage is TRBJ1-2, with 7 bases that match TRBD1. The V gene end was trimmed by 6 bases and the J gene end by 8 bases; junction bases not matched to a gene: 6. This CDR3 is built from 12 residues. Germline CDR1 and CDR2: MNHNY and SVGAGI (reference sequence). The CDR3 loop is CASSPDRVGYTF. In DNA, the CDR3 is TGTGCCAGCAGCCCCGACAGGGTCGGCTACACCTTC.

The gene calls are TRBV5-4 and TRBJ2-3, with a weak D call TRBD2 (8 bases). The CDR3 loop spans 14 amino acids. Looked up from germline, CDR1 is SGHNT and CDR2 is YYREEE (reference sequence). The ends were cut back, 4 bases at V and 4 bases at J, with 13 bases in the middle. DNA for the CDR3: TGTGCCAGCAGCCTTAGCGGGACAGCAGATACGCAGTATTTT. This translates into CASSLSGTADTQYF.

This clone was detected a few times. The chain has TRBV7-2 and TRBJ1-5; 10 bases align to TRBD1. Looked up from germline, CDR1 is SGHTA and CDR2 is FQGNSA. This CDR3 is built from 16 residues. The V segment lost 3 bases and the J segment 3 bases; nucleotides outside the gene matches: 5. CDR3 sequence (DNA): TGTGCCAGCAGCTTGGGGACAGGGGCGATCAATCAGCCCCAGCATTTT. It codes for CASSLGTGAINQPQHF.

This chain links TRBV5-1 with TRBJ2-7, with D unclear. In germline, CDR1 is SGHRS, CDR2 YFSETQ. The germline V and J ends were trimmed by 0 bases and 2 bases, with 3 bases remaining between them. CDR3 length: 12 amino acids. The CDR3 is CASSLGAYEQYF. DNA for the CDR3: TGCGCCAGCAGCTTGGGCGCCTACGAGCAGTACTTC.

This sequence joins TRBV5-6 and TRBJ1-2; 12 nucleotides agree with TRBD1. This CDR3 has 15 amino acids. J was trimmed by 6 bases and V by 4 bases; bases with no gene match: 7. Germline V lookup: CDR1 SGHDT, CDR2 YYEEEE. The CDR3 DNA reads TGTGCCAGCAGCCTAGGGACAGGGGGCATGGATGGCTACACCTTC. Amino acids: CASSLGTGGMDGYTF.

A few counts support this clone. The rearrangement uses TRBV28 and TRBJ1-2; 8 bases are a match to TRBD1. Germline assignment: CDR1 MDHEN and CDR2 SYDVKM. This CDR3 has 14 residues. V lost 5 bases, J lost 4 bases, and 6 bases stayed unmatched. The DNA for the CDR3 is TGTGCCAGCAGTGCCTCCGGGACAGGCTATGGCTACACCTTC. Protein: CASSASGTGYGYTF.

This chain uses TRBV4-1 with TRBJ1-2, with D unclear. Deletions cut 1 base from V and 0 bases from J, with 6 bases between. CDR1 is MGHRA and CDR2 is YSYEKL in the germline V gene. The CDR3 has 14 amino acids. As DNA, the CDR3 is TGCGCCAGCAGCCAAGTCCGAGCTAACTATGGCTACACCTTC. Residues: CASSQVRANYGYTF.

The V gene is TRBV7-3, the J gene TRBJ2-3; 12 bases align to TRBD2. This CDR3 is 16 amino acids long. Germline trimming cut 5 bases from V and 2 bases from J; bases unmatched to any gene: 5. Germline V gene lookup returns CDR1 SGHTA and CDR2 FQGTGA. In DNA, the CDR3 is TGTGCCAGCAGCCAACGGACTAGCGGGACCACAGATACGCAGTATTTT. It specifies CASSQRTSGTTDTQYF.

The chain uses TRBV7-9 and TRBJ2-5; D perhaps matches TRBD1 (6 bases). The CDR3 is made up of 14 amino acids. Germline lookup yields CDR1 SEHNR and CDR2 FQNEAQ (reference sequence). The V and J ends lost 5 bases and 1 base respectively, with 11 bases between them. The CDR3 loop is CASSPDRSQETQYF. For the CDR3, the DNA is TGTGCCAGCAGCCCAGACAGGAGCCAAGAGACCCAGTACTTC.

The chain joins TRBV2 to TRBJ2-1, with 11 positions matching TRBD1. The CDR3 covers 15 residues. The J segment lost 4 bases and the V segment lost 5 bases, leaving 4 bases of the junction unmatched. Germline V CDR1 and CDR2: SNHLY, FYNNEI. The CDR3 spells CASSWGTGGYNEQFF. CDR3 DNA sequence: TGTGCCAGCAGTTGGGGGACAGGGGGTTACAATGAGCAGTTCTTC.

The chain is built from TRBV5-1 and TRBJ1-2; D may be TRBD1 (5 bases). With 2 bases removed from V and 5 bases from J, the gap between germline ends came to 13 bases. Per germline, CDR1 SGHRS and CDR2 YFSETQ. This CDR3 spans 14 amino acids. CDR3 in DNA: TGCGCCAGCAGCTTAGGGGCGGATCATTATGGCTACACCTTC. This encodes CASSLGADHYGYTF.

The chain joins TRBV4-1 to TRBJ1-2, with D perhaps TRBD1 (5 bases). The CDR3 totals 15 residues. Between the trimmed V and J ends, which lost 3 bases and 1 base, there was a span of 12 bases. CDR1 is MGHRA, CDR2 YSYEKL, per germline. This CDR3 reads CASSQLGLINYGYTF. DNA of the CDR3: TGCGCCAGCAGCCAGTTGGGACTCATTAACTATGGCTACACCTTC.

This clone appeared a few times. The rearrangement links TRBV5-4 to TRBJ2-2, with D possibly being TRBD1 (5 bases). CDR1 and CDR2 (germline): SGHNT, YYREEE (reference sequence). Deletions cut 2 bases from V and 0 bases from J, with 8 bases between. The CDR3 covers 15 residues. CDR3 sequence: CASSFDRSNTGELFF. Here the CDR3 DNA reads TGTGCCAGCAGCTTTGACAGATCGAACACCGGGGAGCTGTTTTTT.

The chain links TRBV11-2 to TRBJ2-1; no clear D gene. CDR1 and CDR2 from the germline V gene are SGHAT and FQNNGV. V was trimmed by 5 bases and J by 7 bases, leaving 9 bases between them. The CDR3 extends over 12 amino acids. The CDR3 DNA follows: TGTGCCAGCAGCCGCCCCGCGAATGAGCAGTTCTTC. This codes for CASSRPANEQFF.

This sequence joins TRBV13 and TRBJ2-6, with D possibly TRBD2 on 6 matching bases. Trimming removed 1 base at V and 2 bases at J, with 9 bases between. The CDR3 sequence is 16 residues long. CDR1 is PRHDT, CDR2 FYEKMQ, per germline (reference sequence). CDR3 in DNA: TGTGCCAGCAGCTTAGTGGCGGGGACTGGGGCCAACGTCCTGACTTTC. Amino acids: CASSLVAGTGANVLTF.

The chain combines TRBV6-2 or TRBV6-3 with TRBJ2-3; 10 bases line up with TRBD2. The germline CDR1 and CDR2 sequences are MNHEY and SVGEGT. This CDR3 is 16 amino acids long. After removal of 6 bases from V and 2 bases from J, the junction contained 8 bases not matched to a gene. The CDR3 region is CASSLTLAGDTDTQYF. CDR3 nucleotides: TGTGCCAGCAGCCTTACCCTAGCGGGAGACACAGATACGCAGTATTTT.

The chain combines TRBV5-4 with TRBJ1-1; D remains ambiguous. The CDR3 covers 15 residues. V was trimmed by 0 bases and J by 1 base, leaving 10 bases between them. CDR1 SGHNT and CDR2 YYREEE come from the germline V gene (reference sequence). This CDR3 is CASSLGRGPNTEAFF. CDR3 in DNA: TGTGCCAGCAGCTTGGGGAGAGGGCCGAACACTGAAGCTTTCTTT. The whole variable domain, filled in from reference TRBV5-4 and TRBJ1-1, reads ETGVTQSPTHLIKTRGQQVTLRCSSQSGHNTVSWYQQALGQGPQFIFQYYREEENGRGNFPPRFSGLQFPNYSSELNVNALELDDSALYLCASSLGRGPNTEAFFGQGTRLTVV.

V is TRBV18 and J is TRBJ1-4; D unclear. The CDR3 contains 14 residues. Trimming removed 1 base from V and 4 bases from J, with 7 bases in between. Germline assignment: CDR1 KGHSH and CDR2 LQKENI. CDR3: CASSPRAGNEKLFF. CDR3 in DNA: TGTGCCAGCTCACCACGGGCCGGTAATGAAAAACTGTTTTTT. Supplemented by reference TRBV18 and TRBJ1-4, the full variable domain reads NAGVMQNPRHLVRRRGQEARLRCSPMKGHSHVYWYRQLPEEGLKFMVYLQKENIIDESGMPKERFSAEFPKEGPSILRIQQVVRGDSAAYFCASSPRAGNEKLFFGSGTQLSVL.

The chain links TRBV30 to TRBJ2-1; 9 positions match TRBD2. The CDR3 totals 14 residues. Germline CDR1 GTSNPN, CDR2 SVGIG (reference sequence). After removal of 3 bases from V and 3 bases from J, the junction contained 3 bases not matched to a gene. The CDR3 DNA sequence: TGTGCCTGGAGGGGCGGGAGGGACTACAATGAGCAGTTCTTC. It encodes CAWRGGRDYNEQFF.

The sample holds a few counts of this clone. The chain recombines TRBV4-3 with TRBJ2-7; 8 bases are a match to TRBD1. The CDR3 contains 14 residues. Germline V gene lookup returns CDR1 LGHNA and CDR2 YSLEER. The V and J ends lost 4 bases and 5 bases, in that order; junction bases with no gene match: 7. Here the CDR3 reads CASSLRGRVDEQYF. CDR3 DNA: TGCGCCAGCAGCCTCAGGGGGCGCGTGGACGAGCAGTACTTC.

This chain links TRBV12-3 or TRBV12-4 with TRBJ1-1; D might be TRBD1 (6 bases). This CDR3 comprises 11 residues. Between the trimmed V and J ends, which lost 6 bases and 11 bases, there was a span of 13 bases. The CDR3 DNA follows: TGTGCCAGCAGCGGGGGGCTTATGGCTTTCTTT. As protein: CASSGGLMAFF.

The gene calls are TRBV5-1 and TRBJ1-5, with TRBD1 identical over 9 bases. V lost 0 bases to trimming and J lost 2 bases; unmatched junction nucleotides: 3. Germline V lookup: CDR1 SGHRS, CDR2 YFSETQ. This CDR3 contains 16 residues. This CDR3 is CASSLGTGEGNQPQHF. DNA for the CDR3: TGCGCCAGCAGCTTGGGGACAGGGGAAGGCAATCAGCCCCAGCATTTT.

The DNA of the CDR3 is TGTGCCAGCAGCTCCCAACAGGGAGAGAGTCCTAACTATGGCTACACCTTC. Translating gives CASSSQQGESPNYGYTF. The V gene is TRBV7-9, the J gene TRBJ1-2; weak D call: TRBD1 (6 bases). Germline CDR1 reads SEHNR; CDR2 reads FQNEAQ (reference sequence). The CDR3 contains 17 residues. Trimming cost V 4 bases and J 0 bases, with 18 bases left between them.